The 22 T cell receptor beta chains below all came from one sample that was sequenced in a study of T cell responses to AZD1222 COVID-19 vaccine. Assay: immunoSEQ multiplex PCR; the TCRdb copy retains only in-frame clones and omits some. The top ten hold about 3% of the sample, which has around 140,000 clones, more than 80% seen once. The sequencing used peripheral blood, collected on day 0 of AZD1222 vaccination. Receptor source: an adult in good health.

The chain uses TRBV6-6 and TRBJ1-6; D is undetermined. The V gene's germline CDR1 is MNHNY and CDR2 SVGAGI (reference sequence). The CDR3 spans 12 residues. The V and J ends lost 4 bases and 7 bases respectively, with 5 bases between them. CDR3 in amino acids: CASSSSNSPLHF. In DNA form, the CDR3 reads TGTGCCAGCAGTTCCTCCAATTCACCCCTCCACTTT.

The chain has TRBV6-5 and TRBJ1-2; D unresolved. Trimming left V 7 bases short and J 6 bases short, with 6 bases between. This CDR3 has 10 amino acids. Germline loops: CDR1 MNHEY, CDR2 SVGAGI. DNA of the CDR3: TGTGCCAGCATTTCTAATGGCTACACCTTC. This codes for CASISNGYTF.

The V call is TRBV7-2, the J call TRBJ2-5; 8 bases map to TRBD2. CDR1 and CDR2 (germline): SGHTA, FQGNSA. The CDR3 loop spans 16 amino acids. V shed 0 bases and J 5 bases; nucleotides not matched to a gene: 8. The CDR3 DNA is TGTGCCAGCAGCTTAGCTAGCGGGGCCCGGGGGGAGACCCAGTACTTC. Translating gives CASSLASGARGETQYF.

The J gene is TRBJ2-3, the V gene TRBV6-5, with TRBD2 identical over 7 bases. Unmatched junction bases numbered 5, after V lost 6 bases and J lost 2 bases. The CDR3 contains 14 residues. The V gene's germline CDR1 is MNHEY and CDR2 SVGAGI. CDR3 residues: CASRGEGVTDTQYF. DNA of the CDR3: TGTGCCAGCAGGGGGGAGGGTGTCACAGATACGCAGTATTTT.

This clone was seen more than once but under ten times. The V gene is TRBV9, the J gene TRBJ1-1; 9 bases match TRBD1. The germline V gene has CDR1 SGDLS and CDR2 YYNGEE. Trimming at V came to 0 bases and at J to 7 bases, leaving 4 bases not matched to a gene. This CDR3 region has 14 residues. The CDR3 is CASSVGGQGFEAFF. In nucleotides, the CDR3 is TGTGCCAGCAGCGTAGGGGGACAGGGCTTTGAAGCTTTCTTT.

This clone was observed a single time. The chain is built from TRBV7-2 and TRBJ1-1; TRBD1 matches at 9 bases. The CDR3 runs to 15 residues. V lost 1 base to trimming and J lost 3 bases; unmatched junction nucleotides: 3. Germline V gene sequence: CDR1 SGHTA, CDR2 FQGNSA. Here the CDR3 DNA reads TGTGCCAGCAGCTTAGAAGGGACAGGGTACACTGAAGCTTTCTTT. It translates to CASSLEGTGYTEAFF.

This rearrangement joins TRBV6-5 to TRBJ1-1, with unresolved D. The V gene lost 2 bases and the J gene lost 5 bases, with 12 bases spanning the gap. The CDR3 sequence is 14 residues long. Germline V gene sequence: CDR1 MNHEY, CDR2 SVGAGI. DNA of the CDR3: TGTGCCAGCAGTTACAGGGCCGCCGGAACTGAAGCTTTCTTT. Amino acid sequence: CASSYRAAGTEAFF.

V is TRBV6-5 and J is TRBJ2-7; D perhaps matches TRBD1 (6 bases). CDR1 and CDR2 (germline): MNHEY, SVGAGI. Deletions cut 6 bases from V and 2 bases from J, with 17 bases between. The CDR3 is 15 amino acids. CDR3: CASSTTGHRTYEQYF. CDR3 DNA sequence: TGTGCCAGCAGCACCACGGGACACCGGACCTACGAGCAGTACTTC.

The rearrangement links TRBV29-1 to TRBJ2-7, with D possibly matching TRBD1 (5 bases). This CDR3 has 16 residues. Between the trimmed V and J ends, which lost 4 bases and 4 bases, there was a span of 23 bases. The V gene's germline CDR1 is SQVTM and CDR2 ANQGSEA. The CDR3 is CSVAVLTARSHYEQYF. The DNA for the CDR3 is TGCAGCGTTGCCGTTTTGACAGCCCGGTCTCATTACGAGCAGTACTTC.

This clone came up once. The rearrangement uses TRBV4-3 and TRBJ1-1; possible D gene TRBD1, 6 bases. The CDR3 extends over 14 amino acids. The germline gives CDR1 LGHNA, CDR2 YSLEER. Trimming removed 1 base from V and 0 bases from J, with 6 bases in between. The CDR3, as DNA: TGCGCCAGCAGCCAAGGACAGGTGAACACTGAAGCTTTCTTT. This codes for CASSQGQVNTEAFF.

This rearrangement joins TRBV7-7 to TRBJ1-5; the D is unclear. Germline CDR1 is SSHAT and CDR2 is FNYEAQ (reference sequence). This CDR3 contains 8 residues. CDR3 nucleotides: TGTAAACATCAGCCCCAGCATTTT. Residues: CKHQPQHF.

J is TRBJ2-1 and V is TRBV7-9; 10 bases line up with TRBD2. The germline gives CDR1 SEHNR, CDR2 FQNEAQ (reference sequence). CDR3 length equals 15 residues. Trimming took 4 bases from V and 7 from J; bases not matched to a gene: 7. The CDR3: CASSSLAGEGNEQFF. DNA for the CDR3: TGTGCCAGCAGCTCCCTAGCGGGAGAAGGAAATGAGCAGTTCTTC. Combining the CDR3 with reference TRBV7-9 and TRBJ2-1 gives the whole variable domain DTGVSQNPRHKITKRGQNVTFRCDPISEHNRLYWYRQTLGQGPEFLTYFQNEAQLEKSRLLSDRFSAERPKGSFSTLEIQRTEQGDSAMYLCASSSLAGEGNEQFFGPGTRLTVL.

The chain joins TRBV5-1 to TRBJ2-3; D is perhaps TRBD2 (6 bases). V was clipped by 1 base and J by 0 bases, with 9 bases between them. Germline loops: CDR1 SGHRS, CDR2 YFSETQ. The CDR3 totals 15 residues. This CDR3 is CASSLRTISTDTQYF. CDR3 sequence (DNA): TGCGCCAGCAGCTTGCGGACTATTAGCACAGATACGCAGTATTTT. The variable domain in full, with the rest retrieved from reference TRBV5-1 and TRBJ2-3, is KAGVTQTPRYLIKTRGQQVTLSCSPISGHRSVSWYQQTPGQGLQFLFEYFSETQRNKGNFPGRFSGRQFSNSRSEMNVSTLELGDSALYLCASSLRTISTDTQYFGPGTRLTVL.

The chain carries TRBV4-2 and TRBJ2-2; TRBD1 or TRBD2 may be the D gene (5 bases each). The CDR3 loop spans 17 amino acids. The V gene lost 0 bases and the J gene lost 4 bases, with 15 bases spanning the gap. Germline CDR1 LGHNA, CDR2 YNFKEQ. The CDR3 coding sequence is TGTGCCAGCAGCCAAGATTATCGGGGCGGCCTCACCGGGGAGCTGTTTTTT. Its translation is CASSQDYRGGLTGELFF.

This chain joins TRBV19 and TRBJ1-1, with D unresolved. This CDR3 region has 13 residues. The germline V gene encodes CDR1 LNHDA and CDR2 SQIVND (reference sequence). Trimming took off 6 bases at V and 5 bases at J, with 13 bases between the two ends. The CDR3 nucleotides read TGTGCCAGTAGCCCTCATGGCTGGACTGAAGCTTTCTTT. It is translated as CASSPHGWTEAFF.

The chain joins TRBV19 to TRBJ1-2; D perhaps matches TRBD1 (6 bases). Per germline, CDR1 LNHDA and CDR2 SQIVND (reference sequence). V was pared by 9 bases and J by 3 bases, with 26 bases between. The CDR3 is 17 amino acids. CDR3 region: CASAGSGALRWYYGYTF. The CDR3, as DNA: TGTGCCAGCGCCGGATCGGGGGCGCTGAGGTGGTACTATGGCTACACCTTC.

This clone appeared once. The chain couples TRBV7-9 to TRBJ2-3; D is possibly TRBD1 or TRBD2 (7 bases each). The CDR3 is made up of 16 amino acids. Germline CDR1 reads SEHNR; CDR2 reads FQNEAQ (reference sequence). The V end lost 5 bases, the J end lost 2 bases, and 17 bases lay between the germline ends. The CDR3 protein is CASSPARGGTTDTQYF. CDR3 in DNA: TGTGCCAGCAGCCCTGCCAGGGGGGGGACCACAGATACGCAGTATTTT.

This chain joins TRBV5-6 and TRBJ1-4; no firm D call. Trimming pared 0 bases from V and 8 bases from J, leaving 5 bases between. CDR1 is SGHDT and CDR2 is YYEEEE in the germline V gene. This CDR3 has 12 residues. CDR3 bases: TGTGCCAGCAGCTTGGTGGGGGAAAAACTGTTTTTT. This sequence encodes CASSLVGEKLFF. Full variable domain (missing parts from reference TRBV5-6 and TRBJ1-4): DAGVTQSPTHLIKTRGQQVTLRCSPKSGHDTVSWYQQALGQGPQFIFQYYEEEERQRGNFPDRFSGHQFPNYSSELNVNALLLGDSALYLCASSLVGEKLFFGSGTQLSVL.

The V call is TRBV27, the J call TRBJ2-5, with D possibly being TRBD1 or TRBD2 (5 bases each). V gave up 3 bases and J gave up 3 bases, with 17 bases separating them. This CDR3 has 16 residues. The germline CDR1 and CDR2 sequences are MNHEY and SMNVEV (reference sequence). The CDR3 DNA follows: TGTGCCAGCAGTTTGGGTGCAGGGCTAGCAAAAGAGACCCAGTACTTC. Amino acid sequence: CASSLGAGLAKETQYF.

The rearrangement uses TRBV27 and TRBJ1-2; no firm D call. The CDR3 contains 17 residues. CDR1 and CDR2 (germline): MNHEY, SMNVEV (reference sequence). V lost 0 bases and J 5 bases, leaving 19 bases between the germline ends. This chain's CDR3 is CASSLSAQRLRFYGYTF. The CDR3 bases are TGTGCCAGCAGTTTATCGGCCCAGCGTTTACGCTTTTATGGCTACACCTTC.

This chain joins TRBV7-6 and TRBJ2-5; D is possibly TRBD2 (5 bases). CDR3 size: 15 residues. V was cut by 1 base and J by 5 bases, with 14 bases left in between. Germline-derived CDR1 and CDR2 are SGHVS and FNYEAQ. For the CDR3, the DNA is TGTGCCAGCAGCTTAGTGTCGTCTAGCAGGGAGACCCAGTACTTC. Translated, it gives CASSLVSSSRETQYF.

This chain connects TRBV5-1 to TRBJ1-1, with 9 positions matching TRBD1. Losses at the gene ends were 4 bases for V and 0 bases for J; bases not matched to a gene: 7. Germline lookup yields CDR1 SGHRS and CDR2 YFSETQ. The CDR3 runs to 16 residues. DNA for the CDR3: TGCGCCAGCAGCGATGGACAGGGGAGGATGAACACTGAAGCTTTCTTT. Residues: CASSDGQGRMNTEAFF.